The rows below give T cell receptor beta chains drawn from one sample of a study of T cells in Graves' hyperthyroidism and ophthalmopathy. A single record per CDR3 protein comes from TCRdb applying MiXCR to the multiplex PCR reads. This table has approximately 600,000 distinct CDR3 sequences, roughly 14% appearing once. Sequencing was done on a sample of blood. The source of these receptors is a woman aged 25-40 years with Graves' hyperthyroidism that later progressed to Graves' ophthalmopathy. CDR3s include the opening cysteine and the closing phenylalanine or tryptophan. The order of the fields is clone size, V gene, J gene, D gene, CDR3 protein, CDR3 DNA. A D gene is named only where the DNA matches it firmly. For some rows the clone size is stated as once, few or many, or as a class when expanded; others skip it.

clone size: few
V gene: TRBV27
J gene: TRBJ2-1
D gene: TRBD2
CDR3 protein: CASHGGGEQFF
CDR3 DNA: TGTGCCAGCCACGGGGGGGGCGAGCAGTTCTTC

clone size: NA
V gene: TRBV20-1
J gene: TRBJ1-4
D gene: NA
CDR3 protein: CSASGFDREKLFF
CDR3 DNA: TGCAGTGCATCGGGGTTTGATAGAGAAAAACTGTTTTTT

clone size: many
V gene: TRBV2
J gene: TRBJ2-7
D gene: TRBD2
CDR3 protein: CASSELAGVIEQYF
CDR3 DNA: TGTGCCAGCAGTGAGCTAGCGGGAGTGATCGAGCAGTACTTC

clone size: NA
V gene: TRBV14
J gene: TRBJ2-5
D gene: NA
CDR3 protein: CASSPLVAVQETQYF
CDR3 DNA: TGTGCCAGCAGTCCTCTCGTGGCCGTCCAAGAGACCCAGTACTTC

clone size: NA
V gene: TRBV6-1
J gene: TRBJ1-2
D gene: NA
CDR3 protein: CASSDRQEQYGYTF
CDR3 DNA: TGTGCCAGCAGTGACCGCCAGGAGCAATATGGCTACACCTTC

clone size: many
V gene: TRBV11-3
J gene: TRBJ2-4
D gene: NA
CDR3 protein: CASSQGEAKNIQYF
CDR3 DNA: TGTGCCAGCAGCCAGGGAGAAGCCAAAAACATTCAGTACTTC

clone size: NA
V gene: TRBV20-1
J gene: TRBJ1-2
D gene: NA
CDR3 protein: CSARRTASYGYTF
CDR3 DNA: TGCAGTGCTAGAAGGACAGCCTCCTATGGCTACACCTTC

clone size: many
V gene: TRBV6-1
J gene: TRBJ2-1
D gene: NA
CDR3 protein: CASFADGANEQFF
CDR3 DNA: TGTGCCAGCTTTGCCGACGGGGCCAATGAGCAGTTCTTC

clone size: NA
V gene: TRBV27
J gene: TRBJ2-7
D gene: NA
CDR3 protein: CASSTGTLTYEQYF
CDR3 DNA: TGTGCCAGCAGTACAGGGACGCTAACCTACGAGCAGTACTTC

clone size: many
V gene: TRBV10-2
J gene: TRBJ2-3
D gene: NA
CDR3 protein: CASSGQFQDTQYF
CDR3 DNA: TGCGCCAGCTCTGGTCAGTTTCAAGATACGCAGTATTTT

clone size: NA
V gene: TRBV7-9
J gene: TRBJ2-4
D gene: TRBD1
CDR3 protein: CASSLIFYRDRENIQYF
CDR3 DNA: TGTGCCAGCAGCTTAATTTTCTACCGGGACAGGGAAAACATTCAGTACTTC

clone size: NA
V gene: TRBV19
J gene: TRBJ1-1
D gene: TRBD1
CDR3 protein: CASWDRLEAFF
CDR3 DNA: TGTGCCAGTTGGGACAGACTAGAAGCTTTCTTT

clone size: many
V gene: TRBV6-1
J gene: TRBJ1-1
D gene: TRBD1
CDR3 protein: CATKTGVGTEAFF
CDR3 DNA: TGTGCCACCAAGACAGGGGTTGGGACTGAAGCTTTCTTT

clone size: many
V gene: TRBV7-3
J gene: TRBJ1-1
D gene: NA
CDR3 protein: CASSLTPGNTEAFF
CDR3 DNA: TGTGCCAGCAGCCTTACTCCAGGGAACACTGAAGCTTTCTTT

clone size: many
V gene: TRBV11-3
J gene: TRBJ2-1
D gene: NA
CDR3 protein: CASSPLRDQNNEQFF
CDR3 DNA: TGTGCCAGCAGCCCTCTACGGGACCAGAACAATGAGCAGTTCTTC

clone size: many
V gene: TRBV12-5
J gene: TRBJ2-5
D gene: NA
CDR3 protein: CASGLGNRARQQETQYF
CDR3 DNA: TGTGCTAGTGGTTTGGGGAACAGGGCCCGGCAGCAAGAGACCCAGTACTTC

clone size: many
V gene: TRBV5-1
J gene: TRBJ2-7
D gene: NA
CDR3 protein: CASSLGWTDAYEQYF
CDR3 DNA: TGCGCCAGCAGCTTGGGCTGGACAGACGCCTACGAGCAGTACTTC

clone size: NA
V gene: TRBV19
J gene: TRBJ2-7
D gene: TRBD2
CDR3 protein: CASSSGAGALGNEQYF
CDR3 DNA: TGTGCCAGTAGTAGCGGCGCGGGAGCTCTGGGAAACGAGCAGTACTTC

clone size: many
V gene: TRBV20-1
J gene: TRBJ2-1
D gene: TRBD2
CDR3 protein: CSAREYASGTYNEQFF
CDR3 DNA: TGCAGTGCTAGAGAGTATGCTAGCGGCACCTACAATGAGCAGTTCTTC

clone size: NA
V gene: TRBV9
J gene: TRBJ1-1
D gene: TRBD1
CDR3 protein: CASSVDPGGRAEAFF
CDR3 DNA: TGTGCCAGCAGCGTAGATCCAGGGGGAAGGGCTGAAGCTTTCTTT

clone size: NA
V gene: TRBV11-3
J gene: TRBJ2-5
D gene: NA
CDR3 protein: CASSLGINRNQETQYF
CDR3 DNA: TGTGCCAGCAGCTTAGGGATAAACAGGAACCAAGAGACCCAGTACTTC

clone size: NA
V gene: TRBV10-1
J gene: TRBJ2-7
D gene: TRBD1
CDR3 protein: CASSASRDREEQYF
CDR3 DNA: TGCGCCAGCAGTGCTAGCCGGGACAGGGAGGAGCAGTACTTC

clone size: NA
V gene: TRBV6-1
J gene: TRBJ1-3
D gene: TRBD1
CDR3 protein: CASSGGTGDSGNTIYF
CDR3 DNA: TGTGCCAGCAGCGGGGGGACAGGGGACTCTGGAAACACCATATATTTT

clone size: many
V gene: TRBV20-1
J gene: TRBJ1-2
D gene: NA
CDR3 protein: CSASRDISTF
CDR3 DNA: TGCAGTGCTTCGAGAGACATATCCACCTTC

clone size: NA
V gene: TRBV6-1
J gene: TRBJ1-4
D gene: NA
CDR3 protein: CASTPGQTTNEKLFF
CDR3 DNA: TGTGCCAGCACCCCCGGACAGACAACTAATGAAAAACTGTTTTTT

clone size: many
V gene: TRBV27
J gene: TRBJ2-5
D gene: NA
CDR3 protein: CASSLNSAGRETQYF
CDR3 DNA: TGTGCCAGCAGTTTAAATTCGGCAGGGAGAGAGACCCAGTACTTC

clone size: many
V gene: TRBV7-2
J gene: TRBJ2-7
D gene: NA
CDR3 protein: CASSPTGVYEQYF
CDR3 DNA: TGTGCCAGCAGCCCGACGGGGGTGTACGAGCAGTACTTC

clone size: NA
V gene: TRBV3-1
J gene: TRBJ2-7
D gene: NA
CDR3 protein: CASSQDSRLEQYF
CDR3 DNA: TGTGCCAGCAGCCAAGATTCCAGACTAGAGCAGTACTTC

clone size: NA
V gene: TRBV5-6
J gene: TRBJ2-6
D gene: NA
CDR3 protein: CASSFAAAGLTGANVLTF
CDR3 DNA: TGTGCCAGCAGCTTCGCAGCGGCGGGTTTAACTGGGGCCAACGTCCTGACTTTC

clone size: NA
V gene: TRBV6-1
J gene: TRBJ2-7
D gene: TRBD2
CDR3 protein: CASSPASGLYEQYF
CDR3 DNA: TGTGCCAGCAGTCCAGCTAGCGGATTGTACGAGCAGTACTTC

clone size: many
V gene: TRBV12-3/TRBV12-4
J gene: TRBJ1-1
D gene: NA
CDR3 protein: CASSLEDTEAFF
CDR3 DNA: TGTGCCAGCAGTTTAGAAGACACTGAAGCTTTCTTT

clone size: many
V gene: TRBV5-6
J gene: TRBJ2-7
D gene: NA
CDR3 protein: CASSSWTEQYF
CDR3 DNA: TGTGCCAGCAGCTCATGGACAGAACAGTACTTC

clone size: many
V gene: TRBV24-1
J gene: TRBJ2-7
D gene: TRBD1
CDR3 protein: CATSDETGGSYEQYF
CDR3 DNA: TGTGCCACCAGTGATGAGACAGGGGGCTCCTACGAGCAGTACTTC

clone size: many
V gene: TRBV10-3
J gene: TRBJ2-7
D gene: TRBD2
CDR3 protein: CAISAGFSGQPYEQYF
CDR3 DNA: TGTGCCATCAGTGCGGGGTTTAGCGGGCAACCCTACGAGCAGTACTTC

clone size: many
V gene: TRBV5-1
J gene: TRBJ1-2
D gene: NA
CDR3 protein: CASSPGASKDYGYTF
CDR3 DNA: TGCGCCAGCAGCCCCGGGGCCAGTAAGGACTATGGCTACACCTTC

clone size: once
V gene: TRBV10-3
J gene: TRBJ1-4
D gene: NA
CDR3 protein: CATQQGGGEKLFF
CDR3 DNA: TGTGCCACCCAACAGGGTGGAGGTGAAAAACTGTTTTTT

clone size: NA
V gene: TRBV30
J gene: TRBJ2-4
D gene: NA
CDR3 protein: CAWSGGRTAGNIQYF
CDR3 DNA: TGTGCCTGGAGTGGGGGGCGGACTGCCGGGAACATTCAGTACTTC

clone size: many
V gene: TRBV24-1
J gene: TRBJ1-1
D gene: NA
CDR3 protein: CATSDSSYTEAFF
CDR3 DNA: TGTGCCACCAGTGATTCGAGTTACACTGAAGCTTTCTTT

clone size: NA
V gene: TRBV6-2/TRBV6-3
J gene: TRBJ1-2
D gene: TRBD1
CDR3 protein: CASSYELQGRYGYTF
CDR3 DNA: TGTGCCAGCAGTTACGAACTACAGGGGAGGTATGGCTACACCTTC

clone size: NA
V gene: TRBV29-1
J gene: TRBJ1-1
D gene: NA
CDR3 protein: CSVAQGNPRAFF
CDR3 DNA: TGCAGCGTTGCCCAGGGCAACCCTCGGGCTTTCTTT

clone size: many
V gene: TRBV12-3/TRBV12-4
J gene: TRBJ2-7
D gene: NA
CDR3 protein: CASSPFAYEQYF
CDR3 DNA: TGTGCCAGCAGCCCTTTCGCCTACGAGCAGTACTTC

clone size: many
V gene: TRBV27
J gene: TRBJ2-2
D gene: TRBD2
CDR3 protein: CASSLSSRLAGSAGIGELFF
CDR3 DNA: TGTGCCAGCAGTTTATCGTCGAGATTAGCGGGGAGCGCGGGTATCGGGGAGCTGTTTTTT